Listed here are 17 T cell receptor beta chains from one sample, sequenced in a study of response to subunit inactivated influenza vaccine. MiXCR, run by TCRdb on the RT-PCR reads, gives a single entry per CDR3 protein. The data show approximately 500,000 distinct CDR3 sequences, 13% seen once. Sequenced here: PBMCs from blood, sampled more than 35 days after vaccination. Receptors originate from a man aged 50 to 59 who received an inactivated influenza vaccine.

This clonotype was detected only a few times. The chain employs TRBV5-1 and TRBJ2-5, with D possibly TRBD2 on 6 matching bases. Germline V gene sequence: CDR1 SGHRS, CDR2 YFSETQ. CDR3 length equals 18 residues. V was cut by 4 bases and J by 0 bases, with 22 bases left in between. The CDR3 is CASSESGLGTGDQETQYF. The CDR3 coding sequence is TGCGCCAGCAGCGAGTCCGGACTGGGGACGGGAGACCAAGAGACCCAGTACTTC.

This clonotype has more than one count but fewer than ten. This chain links TRBV12-3 or TRBV12-4 with TRBJ1-3, with TRBD1 matching 7 bases. V was clipped by 3 bases and J by 0 bases; unmatched bases: 2. The CDR3 loop spans 15 amino acids. The CDR3: CASSLGQHSGNTIYF. CDR3 nucleotides: TGTGCCAGCAGTTTGGGACAGCACTCTGGAAACACCATATATTTT.

The chain is built from TRBV2 and TRBJ2-5; 8 bases map to TRBD2. The CDR3 totals 14 residues. Trimming took 6 bases from V and 5 from J; bases not matched to a gene: 8. Germline V gene sequence: CDR1 SNHLY, CDR2 FYNNEI. The CDR3 DNA reads TGTGCCAGCAGGGTAGCGGGATCGATGGAGACCCAGTACTTC. This encodes CASRVAGSMETQYF.

CDR3 coding DNA: TGTGCCAGCAGTGCCCTCAGAGGCAATCAGCCCCAGCATTTT. It is translated as CASSALRGNQPQHF. The chain couples TRBV28 to TRBJ1-5; no firm D call. There are 14 residues in the CDR3. Trimming shortened V by 5 bases and J by 2 bases, and 10 bases separated the two germline ends. Germline-derived CDR1 and CDR2 are MDHEN and SYDVKM.

The J gene is TRBJ2-7, the V gene TRBV20-1, with 13 bases aligning to TRBD2. V shed 6 bases, J shed 3 bases, and the junction held 11 bases outside the gene matches. The V gene's germline CDR1 is DFQATT and CDR2 SNEGSKA (reference sequence). The CDR3 contains 16 residues. For the CDR3, the DNA is TGCAGTGCCCTATGGGAAGGACTAGCGGGAGACTACGAGCAGTACTTC. Its translation: CSALWEGLAGDYEQYF.

J is TRBJ2-1 and V is TRBV9; 7 nucleotides line up with TRBD2. With 0 bases clipped from V and 5 bases from J, the junction kept 11 bases outside the gene matches. The CDR3 is 17 residues long. CDR1 and CDR2 from the germline V gene are SGDLS and YYNGEE. CDR3 residues: CASSVGVRASGDNEQFF. The CDR3, as DNA: TGTGCCAGCAGCGTAGGGGTCAGGGCTAGCGGTGACAATGAGCAGTTCTTC.

V gene TRBV20-1 combines with J gene TRBJ2-1; 9 bases fit TRBD2. V gave up 5 bases and J gave up 3 bases; unmatched junction bases: 5. This CDR3 is built from 14 residues. Looked up from germline, CDR1 is DFQATT and CDR2 is SNEGSKA (reference sequence). Here the CDR3 reads CSAGTSGYYNEQFF. The CDR3 DNA sequence: TGCAGTGCTGGTACTAGCGGGTACTACAATGAGCAGTTCTTC.

This clonotype was counted a few times. The V call is TRBV20-1, the J call TRBJ2-7; D perhaps matches TRBD2 (6 bases). CDR1 is DFQATT, CDR2 SNEGSKA, per germline (reference sequence). This CDR3 has 11 residues. The CDR3 DNA is TGCAGAGGTAGCGGTTCCTACGAGCAGTACTTC. Its translation is CRGSGSYEQYF.

The rearrangement links TRBV6-2 or TRBV6-3 to TRBJ2-2, with a tentative D call TRBD1 (6 bases). V lost 8 bases, J lost 0 bases, and 13 bases lay in between. The CDR3 length is 15 residues. CDR1 is MNHEY and CDR2 is SVGEGT in the germline V gene. In nucleotides, the CDR3 is TGTGCCAGCGGAATACAGGGAACGAACACCGGGGAGCTGTTTTTT. Its protein product is CASGIQGTNTGELFF.

The V and J genes are TRBV5-6 and TRBJ2-3, with TRBD2 matching over 9 bases. Germline-derived CDR1 and CDR2 are SGHDT and YYEEEE. With 2 bases clipped from V and 3 bases from J, the junction kept 10 bases outside the gene matches. The CDR3 has 17 amino acids. CDR3 DNA: TGTGCCAGCAGCTTTGATCTAACTAGCGGGTATACAGATACGCAGTATTTT. Its translation: CASSFDLTSGYTDTQYF.

This clonotype was picked up many times. The J gene is TRBJ2-3, the V gene TRBV10-3; the match to TRBD1 covers 7 bases. CDR3 length equals 18 residues. CDR1 is ENHRY, CDR2 SYGVKD, per germline. Trimming removed 11 bases from V and 1 base from J; junction bases left unmatched: 21. The DNA of the CDR3 is TGTGCCGCCAGCCCTTCGAGGGGGCGTCTTAGTGGCACAGATACGCAGTATTTT. This sequence encodes CAASPSRGRLSGTDTQYF.

This clonotype has more than one count but fewer than ten. The CDR3 reads CAITSRRTDTQYF. CDR3 sequence (DNA): TGTGCCATCACTAGCCGTCGCACAGATACGCAGTATTTT. The gene calls are TRBV10-3 and TRBJ2-3; D perhaps matches TRBD2 (5 bases). The V gene lost 7 bases and the J gene lost 1 base, with 9 bases spanning the gap. Germline V gene sequence: CDR1 ENHRY, CDR2 SYGVKD. This CDR3 has 13 residues.

J is TRBJ2-5 and V is TRBV7-2; 11 nucleotides match TRBD1. The CDR3 is 16 amino acids. J was trimmed by 5 bases and V by 3 bases; bases with no gene match: 8. Per the germline V gene, CDR1 is SGHTA and CDR2 is FQGNSA. The CDR3 region has the DNA TGTGCCAGCAGCTTTCGGACAGGGGGCATCGGTGAGACCCAGTACTTC. Its translation: CASSFRTGGIGETQYF. Based on the CDR3 plus reference TRBV7-2 and TRBJ2-5, the full variable domain is GAGVSQSPSNKVTEKGKDVELRCDPISGHTALYWYRQSLGQGLEFLIYFQGNSAPDKSGLPSDRFSAERTGGSVSTLTIQRTQQEDSAVYLCASSFRTGGIGETQYFGPGTRLLVL.

This clonotype turned up a few times. V and J are TRBV11-2 and TRBJ2-1, with D hard to call. Trimming left V 3 bases short and J 10 bases short, with 13 bases between. The CDR3 is 13 residues long. Germline loops: CDR1 SGHAT, CDR2 FQNNGV. CDR3 sequence (DNA): TGTGCCAGCAGCTTCCCCCCAGCTAGGGAGCAGTTCTTC. Translated: CASSFPPAREQFF.

This clonotype was detected ten times or more. The V call is TRBV4-2, the J call TRBJ2-5; 7 bases agree with TRBD2. The CDR3 contains 15 residues. V trimming: 3 bases; J trimming: 4 bases; junction bases outside the gene matches: 8. Looked up from germline, CDR1 is LGHNA and CDR2 is YNFKEQ. CDR3 loop: CASSQGPSGLETQYF. CDR3 DNA: TGTGCCAGCAGCCAGGGCCCTAGCGGTTTAGAGACCCAGTACTTC.

This clonotype has a single count. V and J are TRBV3-1 and TRBJ2-1; 8 bases agree with TRBD2. The ends lost 1 base at V and 11 bases at J; junction bases unmatched: 10. This CDR3 has 15 residues. Looked up from germline, CDR1 is LGHDT and CDR2 is YNNKEL (reference sequence). CDR3 coding DNA: TGTGCCAGCAGCCAAGGGGCGGGAGGATCTAACCAGCAGTTCTTC. Amino acid sequence: CASSQGAGGSNQQFF.

This clonotype was detected only a few times. V usage is TRBV5-1 and J usage is TRBJ1-1; 8 nucleotides align to TRBD1. This CDR3 contains 15 residues. The V and J ends lost 0 bases and 5 bases, in that order; junction bases with no gene match: 6. The germline V gene encodes CDR1 SGHRS and CDR2 YFSETQ. The CDR3 loop is CASSLEGRGRTEAFF. DNA for the CDR3: TGCGCCAGCAGCTTGGAAGGCAGGGGGCGAACTGAAGCTTTCTTT.